This TCR beta chain was retrieved from a study of shared clonotypes between healthy human individuals (dated by TCRdb to about 2020). About the full investigation: The cohort comprised a couple of women and a few men aged 18 to 49 years. For each donor, three plates each were used for CD4 naive and CD4 memory, two plates were used for CD8 naive, and one plate was used for CD8 memory. To estimate repertoire size and how much clonotypes are shared between individuals, the study performed deep sequencing of blood TCR repertoires from 4 to 6 healthy adults. Libraries were prepared and TCR repertoires were sequenced by different laboratories using diverse techniques, in order to increase sequencing depth and limit assay-specific biases. Each donor's leukapheresis produced roughly between roughly 0.85 and 10 billion PBMCs.

CD8 naive samples were obtained by positive selection for CCR7 among CD45RO-negative cells, yielding a CD45RA+CCR7+ population from which TemRA cells were excluded. The donors were healthy, HIV-negative adults with no recently reported acute infections or vaccinations. All donors were Caucasian adults living in Nashville, Tennessee, USA. After blood collection by leukapheresis, PBMCs were isolated using Ficoll-Histopaque density gradient centrifugation and then cryopreserved in the vapor phase of liquid nitrogen. Analytical flow cytometry was used to check the purity and quantity of each magnetically sorted T cell population. From each sorted fraction, genomic DNA was isolated and quantified by UV absorbance on a Nanodrop 2000c. Germline trimming: 5 bases from V, 5 bases from J; junction bases outside gene matches: 19. The germline V gene encodes CDR1 SGHNT and CDR2 YENEEA. From the cysteine through the phenylalanine, the CDR3 covers 19 amino acids. Only the CDR3 region is kept as DNA, spanning 57 bases read in frame from base 1.

Study-wide conclusions, independent of this receptor: Based on pairwise subsampling, the degree of clonotype sharing among donors was expected to be affected by sequencing depth. Incomplete sequencing was indicated by rarefaction of sorted-subset datasets, despite the large sequencing depth. Sharing across a handful of donors was observed for approximately 4.6% of naive CD4, over 3% of naive CD8, over 2% of memory CD4, and roughly 0.4% of memory CD8 clonotypes. Only blood was sampled, and tissue TCR repertoires likely differ from those in blood. Estimated clonotype richness was generally larger for naive than for memory subsets. Compared with non-shared clonotypes, clonotypes shared by all four sorted-subset donors had higher generation probabilities. Because the study included only a small number of donors, the genetic and exposure-history diversity represented was limited.

TCR CDR3 regions were amplified from genomic DNA by multiplex PCR using the deep immunoSEQ assay. Genomic DNA extracted from each cell subset was distributed evenly over all wells of several immunoSEQ 96-well plates, and each plate served as one replicate. For sorted subsets, approximately 210 ng of genomic DNA, equivalent to about 30,000 T cell genomes, went into each replicate PCR. Purified libraries were quantified with a Qubit 3.0 fluorometer, sized on a Bioanalyzer 2100, and re-quantified with the KAPA Library Quantification kit. Every immunoSEQ 96-well plate was sequenced on a dedicated single-read 150-cycle Illumina NextSeq 550 flow cell. The authors processed their data as follows. The immunoSEQ output contained only junctional sequences without quality scores, so filtering could not match that applied to full-length reads. To assign V/J genes and CDR3, sequences were annotated against IMGT germline references using PyIR, a Python wrapper for IgBLAST v1.9. Reads were filtered out if the reads had weak V/J assignments (E-value above 1e-6), no CDR3, stop codons, out-of-frame junctions, or ambiguous translated residues. A V3J clonotype was defined by an identical inferred V gene, J gene, and CDR3 amino acid sequence. The percentage overlap between two repertoires was calculated by dividing the number of shared unique clonotypes by the size of the smaller repertoire. Richness of each repertoire was evaluated using RTK rarefaction, the Chao1 estimator, and Recon v2.1 estimates of unobserved clonotypes. Generation probabilities were computed with OLGA for all TCRbeta clonotypes obtained by the gDNA method from several donors. TCRdb re-hosts the immuneACCESS table, in-frame sequences only. Its copies lack some clones; in the studies checked, an unresolved V gene accounts for under half of them, and the cause for the rest is not known. V, J and clone size are taken as reported in that table, and D and trimming were inferred from the DNA itself. The sample records under 850,000 clones, around 92% of which are singletons. About 24% of the sample lies in the top ten.

To note about this clone: No cognate antigen has been identified for it. There are no base qualities to consult, and no much larger clone falls within one base.

This sequence was found in a man aged 25 to 45 in good health. The rearrangement combines TRBV11-3 with TRBJ1-1; TRBD1 matches 11 bases in the middle. Sequenced sample: naive CD8+ T cells sorted from blood. In light of the paper, this sample's cell subset or site label describes: CD45RA+CCR7+. CDR3 protein: CASSPYTGQGANRKTEAFF. The nucleotide sequence is TGTGCCAGCAGCCCCTATACCGGACAGGGGGCGAATAGGAAGACTGAAGCTTTCTTT.